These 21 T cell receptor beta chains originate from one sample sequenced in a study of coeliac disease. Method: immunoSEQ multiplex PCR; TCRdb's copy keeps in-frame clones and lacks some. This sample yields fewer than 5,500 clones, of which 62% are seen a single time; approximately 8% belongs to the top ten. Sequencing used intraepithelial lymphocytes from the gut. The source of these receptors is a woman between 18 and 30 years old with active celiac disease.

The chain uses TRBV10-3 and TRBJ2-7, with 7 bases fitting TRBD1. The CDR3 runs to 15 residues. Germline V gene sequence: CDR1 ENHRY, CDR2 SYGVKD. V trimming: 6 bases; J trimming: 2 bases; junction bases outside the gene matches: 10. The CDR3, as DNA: TGTGCCATCAGGCAGACAGGGAACTTTCCCTACGAGCAGTACTTC. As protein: CAIRQTGNFPYEQYF.

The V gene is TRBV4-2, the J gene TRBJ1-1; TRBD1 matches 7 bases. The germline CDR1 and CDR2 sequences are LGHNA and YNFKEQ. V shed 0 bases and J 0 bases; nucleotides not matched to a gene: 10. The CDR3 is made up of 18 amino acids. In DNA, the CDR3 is TGTGCCAGCAGCCAAGAGTTGGCAGGGGGTTGGATGAACACTGAAGCTTTCTTT. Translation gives CASSQELAGGWMNTEAFF.

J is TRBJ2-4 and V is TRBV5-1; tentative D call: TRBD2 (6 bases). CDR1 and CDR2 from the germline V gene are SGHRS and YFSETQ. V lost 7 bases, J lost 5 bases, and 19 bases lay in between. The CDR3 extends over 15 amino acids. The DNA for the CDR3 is TGCGCCAGCTCTAGGCGGGGCTCCGGGGAAAACATTCAGTACTTC. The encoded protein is CASSRRGSGENIQYF.

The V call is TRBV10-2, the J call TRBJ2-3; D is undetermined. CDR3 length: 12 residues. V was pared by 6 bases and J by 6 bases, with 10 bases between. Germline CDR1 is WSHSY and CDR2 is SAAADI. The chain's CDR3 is CASRADADTQYF. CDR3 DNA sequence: TGCGCCAGCAGGGCGGATGCGGATACGCAGTATTTT.

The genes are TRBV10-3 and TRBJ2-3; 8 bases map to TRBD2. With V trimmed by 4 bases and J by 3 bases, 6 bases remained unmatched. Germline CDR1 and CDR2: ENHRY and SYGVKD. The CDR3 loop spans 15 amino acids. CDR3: CAISARGGQTDTQYF. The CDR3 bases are TGTGCCATCAGTGCTCGCGGGGGGCAAACAGATACGCAGTATTTT.

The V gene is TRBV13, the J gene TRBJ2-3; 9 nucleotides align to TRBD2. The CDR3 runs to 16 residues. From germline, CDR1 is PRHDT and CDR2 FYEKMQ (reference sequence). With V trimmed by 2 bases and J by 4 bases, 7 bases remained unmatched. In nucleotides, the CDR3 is TGTGCCAGCAGCTTACCAGCGGGAGGAGGCGCAGATACGCAGTATTTT. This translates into CASSLPAGGGADTQYF.

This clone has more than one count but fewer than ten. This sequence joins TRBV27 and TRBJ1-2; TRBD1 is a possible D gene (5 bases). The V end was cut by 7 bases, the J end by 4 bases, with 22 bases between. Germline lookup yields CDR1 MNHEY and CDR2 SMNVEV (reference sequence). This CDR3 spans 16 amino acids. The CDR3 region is CASMRSSITGGYGYTF. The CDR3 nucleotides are TGTGCCAGCATGAGAAGCTCTATAACCGGGGGCTATGGCTACACCTTC.

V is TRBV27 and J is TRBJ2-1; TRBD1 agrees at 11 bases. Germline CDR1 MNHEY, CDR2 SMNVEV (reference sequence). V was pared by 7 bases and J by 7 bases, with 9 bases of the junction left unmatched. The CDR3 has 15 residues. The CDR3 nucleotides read TGTGCCAGCACCTATGGGACAGGGGGGGTGAATGAGCAGTTCTTC. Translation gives CASTYGTGGVNEQFF.

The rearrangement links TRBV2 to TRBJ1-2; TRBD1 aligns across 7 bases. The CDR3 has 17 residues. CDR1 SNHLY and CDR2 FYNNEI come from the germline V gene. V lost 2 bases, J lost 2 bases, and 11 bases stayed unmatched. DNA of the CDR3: TGTGCCAGCAGTGAATCGGGAGGGGGCGGGAGGAACTATGGCTACACCTTC. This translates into CASSESGGGGRNYGYTF.

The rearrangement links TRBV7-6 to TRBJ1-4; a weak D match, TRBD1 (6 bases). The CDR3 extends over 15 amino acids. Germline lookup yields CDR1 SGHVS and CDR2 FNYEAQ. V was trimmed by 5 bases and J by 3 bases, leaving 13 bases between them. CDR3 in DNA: TGTGCCAGCAGCCAGGCGGCAGGGGCTAATGAAAAACTGTTTTTT. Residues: CASSQAAGANEKLFF.

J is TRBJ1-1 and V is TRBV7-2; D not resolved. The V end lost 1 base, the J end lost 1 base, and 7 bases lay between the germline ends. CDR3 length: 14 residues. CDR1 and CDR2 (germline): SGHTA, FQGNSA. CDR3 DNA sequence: TGTGCCAGCAGCTTAGTGTACAGGAACACTGAAGCTTTCTTT. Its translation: CASSLVYRNTEAFF. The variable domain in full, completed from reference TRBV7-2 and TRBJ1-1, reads GAGVSQSPSNKVTEKGKDVELRCDPISGHTALYWYRQSLGQGLEFLIYFQGNSAPDKSGLPSDRFSAERTGGSVSTLTIQRTQQEDSAVYLCASSLVYRNTEAFFGQGTRLTVV.

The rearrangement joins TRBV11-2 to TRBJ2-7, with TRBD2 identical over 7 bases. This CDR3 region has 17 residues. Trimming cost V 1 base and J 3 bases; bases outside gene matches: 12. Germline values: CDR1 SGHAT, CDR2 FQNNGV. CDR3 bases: TGTGCCAGCAGCTTAGTCAGCGGAGGTCGGGGGGACTACGAGCAGTACTTC. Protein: CASSLVSGGRGDYEQYF.

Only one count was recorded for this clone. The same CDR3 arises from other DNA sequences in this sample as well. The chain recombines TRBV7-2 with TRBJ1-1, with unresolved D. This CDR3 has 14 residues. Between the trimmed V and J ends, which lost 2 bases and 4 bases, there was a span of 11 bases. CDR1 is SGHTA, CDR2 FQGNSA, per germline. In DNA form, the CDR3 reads TGTGCCAGCAGCTTATCACTGTCCCCCACTGAAGCTTTCTTT. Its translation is CASSLSLSPTEAFF.

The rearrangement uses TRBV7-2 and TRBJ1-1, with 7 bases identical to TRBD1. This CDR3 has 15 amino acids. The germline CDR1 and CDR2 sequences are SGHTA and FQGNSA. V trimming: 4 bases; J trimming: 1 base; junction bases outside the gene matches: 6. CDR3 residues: CASSWGWTGNTEAFF. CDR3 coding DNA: TGTGCCAGCAGCTGGGGTTGGACAGGGAACACTGAAGCTTTCTTT.

The CDR3 loop reads CASSVEGEDGYTF. The CDR3 DNA reads TGTGCCAGCAGCGTAGAAGGGGAGGATGGCTACACCTTC. The J gene is TRBJ1-2, the V gene TRBV9; tentative D call: TRBD1 (5 bases). Trimming stripped 0 bases from V and 6 bases from J, with 9 bases between. The CDR3 totals 13 residues. Per the germline V gene, CDR1 is SGDLS and CDR2 is YYNGEE.

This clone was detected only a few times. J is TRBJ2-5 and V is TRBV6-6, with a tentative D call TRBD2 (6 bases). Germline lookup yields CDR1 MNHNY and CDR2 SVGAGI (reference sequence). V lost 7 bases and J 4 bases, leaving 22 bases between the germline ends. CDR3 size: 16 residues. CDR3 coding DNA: TGTGCCAGCACTTTAAACTGGGGGGATACCTCAGAGACCCAGTACTTC. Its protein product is CASTLNWGDTSETQYF.

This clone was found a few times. CDR3 DNA sequence: TGTGCCAGCAGCCAAGAATGGACAGGCGGGGACAACAGGGATGAGCAGTTCTTC. This codes for CASSQEWTGGDNRDEQFF. The J gene is TRBJ2-1, the V gene TRBV14; possible D gene TRBD1, 7 bases. The CDR3 is 18 amino acids. Trimming removed 0 bases at V and 8 bases at J, with 23 bases between. The germline gives CDR1 SGHDN, CDR2 FVKESK.

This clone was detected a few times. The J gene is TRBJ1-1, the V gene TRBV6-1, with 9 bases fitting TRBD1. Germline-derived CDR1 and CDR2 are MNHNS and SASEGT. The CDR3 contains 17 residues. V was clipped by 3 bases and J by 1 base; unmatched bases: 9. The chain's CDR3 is CASSDQWTGAQNTEAFF. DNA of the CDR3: TGTGCCAGCAGTGATCAATGGACAGGGGCCCAGAACACTGAAGCTTTCTTT.

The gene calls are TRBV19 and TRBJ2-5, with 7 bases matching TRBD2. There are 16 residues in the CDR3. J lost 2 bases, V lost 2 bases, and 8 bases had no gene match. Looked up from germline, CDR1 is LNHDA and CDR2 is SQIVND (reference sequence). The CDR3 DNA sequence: TGTGCCAGTAGTATAAAGCCCTCGGGAGGTCAAGAGACCCAGTACTTC. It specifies CASSIKPSGGQETQYF.

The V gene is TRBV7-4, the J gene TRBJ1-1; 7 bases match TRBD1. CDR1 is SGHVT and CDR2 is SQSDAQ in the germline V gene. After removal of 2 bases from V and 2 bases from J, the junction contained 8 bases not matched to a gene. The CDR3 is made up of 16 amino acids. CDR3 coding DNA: TGTGCCAGCAGCTTATCAACCACAGGGGATAACACTGAAGCTTTCTTT. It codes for CASSLSTTGDNTEAFF. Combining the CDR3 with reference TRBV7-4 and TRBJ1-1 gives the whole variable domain GAGVSQSPRYKVAKRGRDVALRCDSISGHVTLYWYRQTLGQGSEVLTYSQSDAQRDKSGRPSGRFSAERPERSVSTLKIQRTEQGDSAVYLCASSLSTTGDNTEAFFGQGTRLTVV.

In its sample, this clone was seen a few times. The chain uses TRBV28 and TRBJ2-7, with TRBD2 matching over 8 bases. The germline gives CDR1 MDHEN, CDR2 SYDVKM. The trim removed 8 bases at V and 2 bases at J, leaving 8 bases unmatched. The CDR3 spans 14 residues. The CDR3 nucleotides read TGTGCCAGCGTCGGGAGGGCGGCCCCCTACGAGCAGTACTTC. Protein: CASVGRAAPYEQYF. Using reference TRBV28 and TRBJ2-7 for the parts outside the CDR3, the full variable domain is DVKVTQSSRYLVKRTGEKVFLECVQDMDHENMFWYRQDPGLGLRLIYFSYDVKMKEKGDIPEGYSVSREKKERFSLILESASTNQTSMYLCASVGRAAPYEQYFGPGTRLTVT.